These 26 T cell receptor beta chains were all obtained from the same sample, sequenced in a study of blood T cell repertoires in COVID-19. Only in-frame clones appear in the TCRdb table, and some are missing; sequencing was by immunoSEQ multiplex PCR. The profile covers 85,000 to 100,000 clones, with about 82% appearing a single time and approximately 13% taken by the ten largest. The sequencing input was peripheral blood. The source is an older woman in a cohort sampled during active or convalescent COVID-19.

The CDR3 reads CASSFRGLREKLFF. CDR3 coding DNA: TGTGCCAGCAGCTTCAGGGGGTTGAGAGAAAAACTGTTTTTT. The rearrangement links TRBV5-6 to TRBJ1-4; TRBD1 matches at 7 bases. Trimming at V came to 2 bases and at J to 8 bases, leaving 6 bases not matched to a gene. The CDR3 is 14 amino acids. Per the germline V gene, CDR1 is SGHDT and CDR2 is YYEEEE.

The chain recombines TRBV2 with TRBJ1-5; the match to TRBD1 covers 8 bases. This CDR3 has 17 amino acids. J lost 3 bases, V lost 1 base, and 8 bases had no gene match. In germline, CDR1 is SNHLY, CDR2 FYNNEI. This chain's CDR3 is CASSEGGRGRDNQPQHF. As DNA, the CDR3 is TGTGCCAGCAGTGAAGGGGGCAGGGGGCGAGACAATCAGCCCCAGCATTTT.

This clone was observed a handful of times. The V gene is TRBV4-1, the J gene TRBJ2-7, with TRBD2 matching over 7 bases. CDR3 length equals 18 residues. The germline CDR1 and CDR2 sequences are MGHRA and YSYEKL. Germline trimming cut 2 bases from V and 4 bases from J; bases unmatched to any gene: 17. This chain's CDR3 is CASSQRSRGRLAAYEQYF. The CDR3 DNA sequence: TGCGCCAGCAGCCAAAGAAGCCGGGGAAGGCTAGCGGCGTACGAGCAGTACTTC.

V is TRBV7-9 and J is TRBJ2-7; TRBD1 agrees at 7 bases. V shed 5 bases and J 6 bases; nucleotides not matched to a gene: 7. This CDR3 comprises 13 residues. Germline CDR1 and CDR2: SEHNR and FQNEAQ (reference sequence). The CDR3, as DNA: TGTGCCAGCAGCCGGAGACAGGGCGGCGAGCAGTACTTC. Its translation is CASSRRQGGEQYF.

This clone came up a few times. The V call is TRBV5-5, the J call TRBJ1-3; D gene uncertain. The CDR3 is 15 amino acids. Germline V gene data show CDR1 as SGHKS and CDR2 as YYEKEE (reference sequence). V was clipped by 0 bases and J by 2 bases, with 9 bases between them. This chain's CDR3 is CASSLEETTGNTIYF. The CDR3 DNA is TGTGCCAGCAGCTTGGAGGAGACTACTGGAAACACCATATATTTT.

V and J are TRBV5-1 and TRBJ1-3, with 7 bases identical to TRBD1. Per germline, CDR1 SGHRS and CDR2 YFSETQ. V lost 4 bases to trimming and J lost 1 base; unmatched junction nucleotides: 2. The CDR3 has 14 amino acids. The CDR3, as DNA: TGCGCCAGCAGCCGGGACAGATCTGGAAACACCATATATTTT. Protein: CASSRDRSGNTIYF.

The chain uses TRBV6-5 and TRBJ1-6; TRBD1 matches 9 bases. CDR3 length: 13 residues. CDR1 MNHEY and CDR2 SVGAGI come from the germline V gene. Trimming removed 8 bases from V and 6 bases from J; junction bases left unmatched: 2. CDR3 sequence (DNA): TGTGCCAGCGGACAGGGGCGTAATTCACCCCTCCACTTT. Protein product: CASGQGRNSPLHF.

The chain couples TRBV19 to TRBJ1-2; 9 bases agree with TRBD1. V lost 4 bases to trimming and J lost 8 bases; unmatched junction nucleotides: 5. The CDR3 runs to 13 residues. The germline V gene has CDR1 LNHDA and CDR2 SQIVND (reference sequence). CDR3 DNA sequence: TGTGCCAGTAGTAGGGACAGGGAAGGCGGCTACACCTTC. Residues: CASSRDREGGYTF.

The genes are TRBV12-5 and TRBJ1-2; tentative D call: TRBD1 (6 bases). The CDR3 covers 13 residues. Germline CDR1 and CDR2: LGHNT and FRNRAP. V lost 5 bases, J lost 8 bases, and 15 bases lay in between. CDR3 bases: TGTGCTAGTGGTCCCCTGACAGGACGAGGCTACACCTTC. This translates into CASGPLTGRGYTF.

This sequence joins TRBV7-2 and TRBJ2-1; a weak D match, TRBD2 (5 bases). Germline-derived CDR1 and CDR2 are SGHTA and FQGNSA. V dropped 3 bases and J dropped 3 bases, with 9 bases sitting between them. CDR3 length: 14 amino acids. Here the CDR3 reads CASSFAGLYNEQFF. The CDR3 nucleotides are TGTGCCAGCAGCTTCGCGGGCCTCTACAATGAGCAGTTCTTC.

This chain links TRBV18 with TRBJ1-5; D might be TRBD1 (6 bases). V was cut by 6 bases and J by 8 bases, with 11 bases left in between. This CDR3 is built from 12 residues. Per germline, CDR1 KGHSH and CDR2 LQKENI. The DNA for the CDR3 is TGTGCCAGCTCTGCAGGGGCTGAGCCCCAGCATTTT. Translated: CASSAGAEPQHF. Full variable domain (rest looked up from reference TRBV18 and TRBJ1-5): NAGVMQNPRHLVRRRGQEARLRCSPMKGHSHVYWYRQLPEEGLKFMVYLQKENIIDESGMPKERFSAEFPKEGPSILRIQQVVRGDSAAYFCASSAGAEPQHFGDGTRLSIL.

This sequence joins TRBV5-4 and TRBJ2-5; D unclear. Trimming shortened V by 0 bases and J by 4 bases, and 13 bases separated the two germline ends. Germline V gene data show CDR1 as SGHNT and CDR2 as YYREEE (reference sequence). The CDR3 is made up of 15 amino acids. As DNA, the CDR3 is TGTGCCAGCAGCTTGGATGTAGGTTCGGGAGAGACCCAGTACTTC. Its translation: CASSLDVGSGETQYF.

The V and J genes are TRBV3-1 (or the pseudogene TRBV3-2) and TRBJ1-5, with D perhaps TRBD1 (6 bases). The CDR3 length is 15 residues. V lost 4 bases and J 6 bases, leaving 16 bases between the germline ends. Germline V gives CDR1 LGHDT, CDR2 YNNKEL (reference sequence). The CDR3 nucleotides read TGTGCCAGCAGCCCATCCCAGGGGATAGGTCAGCCCCAGCATTTT. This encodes CASSPSQGIGQPQHF.

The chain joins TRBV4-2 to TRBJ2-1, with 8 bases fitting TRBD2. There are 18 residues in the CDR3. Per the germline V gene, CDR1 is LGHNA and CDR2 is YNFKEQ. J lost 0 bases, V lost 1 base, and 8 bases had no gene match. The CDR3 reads CASSQGGFLAGSYNEQFF. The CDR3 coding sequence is TGTGCCAGCAGCCAAGGGGGGTTCCTAGCGGGCTCCTACAATGAGCAGTTCTTC.

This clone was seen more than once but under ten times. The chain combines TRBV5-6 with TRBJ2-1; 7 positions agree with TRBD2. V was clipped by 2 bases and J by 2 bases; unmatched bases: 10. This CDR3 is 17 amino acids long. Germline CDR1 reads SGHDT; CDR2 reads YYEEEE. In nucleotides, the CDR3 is TGTGCCAGCAGCTTACGAGCGGGCGGGGGACCCTACAATGAGCAGTTCTTC. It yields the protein CASSLRAGGGPYNEQFF.

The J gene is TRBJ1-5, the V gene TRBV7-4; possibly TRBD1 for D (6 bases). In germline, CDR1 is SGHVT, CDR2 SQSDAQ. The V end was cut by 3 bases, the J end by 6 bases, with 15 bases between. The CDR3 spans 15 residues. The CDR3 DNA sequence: TGTGCCAGCAGCTTGTTGTACAGGGAAAGTCAGCCCCAGCATTTT. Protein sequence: CASSLLYRESQPQHF.

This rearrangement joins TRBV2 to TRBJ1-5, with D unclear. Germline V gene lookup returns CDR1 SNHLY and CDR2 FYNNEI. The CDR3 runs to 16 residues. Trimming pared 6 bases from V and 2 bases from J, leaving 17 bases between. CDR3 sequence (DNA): TGTGCCAGCAGACTGGGTGGCAGCCAGGGCAATCAGCCCCAGCATTTT. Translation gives CASRLGGSQGNQPQHF.

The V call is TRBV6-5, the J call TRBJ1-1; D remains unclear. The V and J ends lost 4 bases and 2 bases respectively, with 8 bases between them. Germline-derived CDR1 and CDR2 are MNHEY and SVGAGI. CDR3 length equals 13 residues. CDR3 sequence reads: CASSSGYNTEAFF. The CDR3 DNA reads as TGTGCCAGCAGTTCAGGCTACAACACTGAAGCTTTCTTT.

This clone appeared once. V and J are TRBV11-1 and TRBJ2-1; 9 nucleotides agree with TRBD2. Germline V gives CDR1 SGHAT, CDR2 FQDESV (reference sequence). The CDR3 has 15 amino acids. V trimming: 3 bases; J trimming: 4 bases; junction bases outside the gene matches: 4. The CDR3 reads CASSLGLAGYNEQFF. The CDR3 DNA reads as TGTGCCAGCAGCTTGGGCCTAGCGGGATACAATGAGCAGTTCTTC.

The CDR3 nucleotides read TGTGCCAGCAGTACAGGGGACAATCAGCCCCAGCATTTT. Encoded protein: CASSTGDNQPQHF. The chain carries TRBV12-3 or TRBV12-4 and TRBJ1-5; 7 bases fit TRBD1. The CDR3 length is 13 residues. The V gene end was trimmed by 5 bases and the J gene end by 3 bases; junction bases not matched to a gene: 1.

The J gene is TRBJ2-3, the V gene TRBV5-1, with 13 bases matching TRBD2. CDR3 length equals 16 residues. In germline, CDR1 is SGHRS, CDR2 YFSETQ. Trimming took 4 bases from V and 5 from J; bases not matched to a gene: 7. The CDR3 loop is CASSPGLAGSGDTQYF. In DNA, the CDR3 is TGCGCCAGCAGCCCGGGACTAGCGGGATCGGGAGATACGCAGTATTTT.

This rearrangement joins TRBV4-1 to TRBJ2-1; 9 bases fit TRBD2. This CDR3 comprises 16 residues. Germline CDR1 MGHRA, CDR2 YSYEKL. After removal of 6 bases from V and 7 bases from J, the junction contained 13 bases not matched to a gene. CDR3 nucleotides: TGCGCCAGCAGACTTTTTGTGAGCGGGAGGAGTAATGAGCAGTTCTTC. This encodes CASRLFVSGRSNEQFF.

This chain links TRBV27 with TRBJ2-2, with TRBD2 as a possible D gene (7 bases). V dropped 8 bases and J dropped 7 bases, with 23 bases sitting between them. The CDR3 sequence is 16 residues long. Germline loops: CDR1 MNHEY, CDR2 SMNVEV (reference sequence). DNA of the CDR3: TGTGCCAGCTCCCCGTGGGCGGGGGCGGCTGGCGGGGAGCTGTTTTTT. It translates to CASSPWAGAAGGELFF.

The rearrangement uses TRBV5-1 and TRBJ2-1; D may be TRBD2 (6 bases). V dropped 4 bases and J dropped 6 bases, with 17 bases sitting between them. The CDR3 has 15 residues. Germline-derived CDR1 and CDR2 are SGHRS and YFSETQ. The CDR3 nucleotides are TGCGCCAGCAGCCCGATGGGGGGATCGGGCAATGAGCAGTTCTTC. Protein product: CASSPMGGSGNEQFF.

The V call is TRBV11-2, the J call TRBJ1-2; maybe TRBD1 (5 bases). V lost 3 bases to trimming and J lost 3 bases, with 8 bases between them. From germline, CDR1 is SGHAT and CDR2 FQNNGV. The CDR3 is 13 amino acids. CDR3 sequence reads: CASSFGGDYGYTF. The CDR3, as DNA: TGTGCCAGCAGCTTCGGAGGGGACTATGGCTACACCTTC.

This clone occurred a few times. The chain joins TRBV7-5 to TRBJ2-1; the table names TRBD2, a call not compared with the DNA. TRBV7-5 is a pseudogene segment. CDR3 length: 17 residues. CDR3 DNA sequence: TGTGCCAGAAGCTTAGGAAGGGTGACTAGCCCCTACAATGAGCAGTTCTTC. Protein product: CARSLGRVTSPYNEQFF.